The rows below give T cell receptor beta chains drawn from one sample of a study. TCRdb redid the calling of the 5' RACE reads with MiXCR, one entry per CDR3 protein. The top ten clones hold 3.5% to 5% of a sample with about 4,900 distinct CDR3 sequences, just over 70% of them seen once. What was sequenced was Tregs sorted from blood. These TCRs come from a female donor with breast cancer. The CDR3 runs from the conserved cysteine through the conserved F or W. The D gene is left open where the match is weak. Some rows mark clone size as missing; the rest say once, few, many or name a class of expanded clone.

j_gene | d_gene | v_gene | abundance | CDR3nt | CDR3aa
TRBJ1-1 | TRBD1 | TRBV10-3 | . | TGTGCCATCAGTGAGTCCCGGGACAGTGGCACTGAAGCTTTCTTT | CAISESRDSGTEAFF
TRBJ1-5 | TRBD1 | TRBV10-3 | . | TGTGCCATCAGTGAGTCCCATGGGACAGGTAGCAATCAGCCCCAGCATTTT | CAISESHGTGSNQPQHF
TRBJ1-2 | TRBD1 | TRBV7-8 | . | TGTGCCAGCAGCTTACAGGGGGATGGCTACACCTTC | CASSLQGDGYTF
TRBJ2-1 | TRBD2 | TRBV4-1 | once | TGCGCCAGCAGTCGGGCAGCGGGAAACAATGAGCAGTTCTTC | CASSRAAGNNEQFF
TRBJ2-3 | TRBD1 | TRBV9 | . | TGTGCCAGCAGCGTAGGGGACAGTTACAATGAGCAGTATTTT | CASSVGDSYNEQYF
TRBJ2-5 | TRBD2 | TRBV5-1 | . | TGCGCCAGCAGCTCCTGGACTAGCGGGAGCGAGTACCAAGAGACCCAGTACTTC | CASSSWTSGSEYQETQYF
TRBJ2-3 | . | TRBV9 | . | TGTGCCAGCAGCTGGAGGGCCCTCAAGACAGATACGCAGTATTTT | CASSWRALKTDTQYF
TRBJ2-5 | . | TRBV12-3/TRBV12-4 | few | TGTGCCAGCAGTTTCGGGCAGACTCTGTACCAAGAGACCCAGTACTTC | CASSFGQTLYQETQYF
TRBJ2-7 | . | TRBV7-7 | . | TGTGCTAGCAGCCCGGGACTTGACTACGAGCAGTACTTC | CASSPGLDYEQYF
TRBJ2-7 | TRBD2 | TRBV9 | . | TGTGCCAGTAGCTCCAGCGGGAGGGGCAACGAGCAGTACTTC | CASSSSGRGNEQYF
TRBJ2-3 | . | TRBV7-9 | . | TGTGCCAGCAGCTTAGGGCCGGGACAAAACACAGATACGCAGTATTTT | CASSLGPGQNTDTQYF
TRBJ2-1 | . | TRBV7-8 | . | TGTGCCAGCAGCTTAGCGGGGCGACAAATCTACAATGAGCAGTTCTTC | CASSLAGRQIYNEQFF
TRBJ1-1 | . | TRBV5-1 | . | TGCGCCAGCAGCTTGGGGCAGATGAACACTGAAGCTTTCTTT | CASSLGQMNTEAFF
TRBJ1-2 | . | TRBV6-6 | once | TGTGCCAGCAGGCCGGGACTCAGCTATGGCTACACCTTC | CASRPGLSYGYTF
TRBJ1-2 | . | TRBV6-1 | . | TGTGCCAGCAGGTCGACAGGTTATGGCTACACCTTC | CASRSTGYGYTF
TRBJ2-1 | . | TRBV6-2/TRBV6-3 | . | TGTGCCAGCAGTTACTCGAGGGTAGCAGTAAGCTCCTACAATGAGCAGTTCTTC | CASSYSRVAVSSYNEQFF
TRBJ2-1 | TRBD1 | TRBV12-3/TRBV12-4 | . | TGTGCCAGCAGTTCCCAAGGTTGGGGACAGGATTTCAATGAGCAGTTCTTC | CASSSQGWGQDFNEQFF
TRBJ2-7 | . | TRBV7-9 | . | TGTGCCAGCAGCTTAGGGGCTCGGGGGAGCTCCTACGAGCAGTACTTC | CASSLGARGSSYEQYF
TRBJ1-4 | . | TRBV7-6 | . | TGTGCCAGCAGCCCCTCACGGGGGTTCAGGGAAAAACTGTTTTTT | CASSPSRGFREKLFF
TRBJ2-3 | TRBD2 | TRBV5-8 | . | TGTGCCAGCAGCTTGGTCTCTAGCGGGGGGCTAAGCACAGATACGCAGTATTTT | CASSLVSSGGLSTDTQYF
TRBJ1-5 | . | TRBV29-1 | . | TGCAGCGCCGAGGTGGTCGACGGAAGCAATCAGCCCCAGCATTTT | CSAEVVDGSNQPQHF
TRBJ1-2 | . | TRBV9 | . | TGTGCCAGCAGCTACGGGAGGGAAGGCTACACCTTC | CASSYGREGYTF
TRBJ2-7 | . | TRBV10-2 | . | TGCGCCAGCAGTGAGACGAGCTACGGGCAGTACTTC | CASSETSYGQYF
TRBJ1-1 | . | TRBV20-1 | . | TGCAGTGCTAGTATTGGGTCAAACACTGAAGCTTTCTTT | CSASIGSNTEAFF
TRBJ1-5 | . | TRBV5-1 | . | TGCGCCAGCAGCTTGCAAACAACAGGCCAAGAGACCCAGCATTTT | CASSLQTTGQETQHF
TRBJ2-7 | . | TRBV4-2 | . | TGTGCCAGCAGCCAATCTGGACTGTCCTACGAGCAGTACTTC | CASSQSGLSYEQYF
TRBJ2-3 | TRBD2 | TRBV10-3 | . | TGTGCCATCACCGACGGGACTAGCGGAAGCACAGATACTCAGTATTTT | CAITDGTSGSTDTQYF
TRBJ2-1 | TRBD1 | TRBV5-1 | . | TGCGCCAGCCTCGAGGGGGCCGGTGGAGATGAGCAGTTCTTC | CASLEGAGGDEQFF
TRBJ2-7 | TRBD2 | TRBV5-1 | . | TGCGCCGGCAGCTTCGGGAGGGGGAATGAGCAGTACTTC | CAGSFGRGNEQYF
TRBJ2-7 | . | TRBV7-9 | once | TGTGCCAGCGCGAGGGACTCCTACGAGCAGTACTTC | CASARDSYEQYF
TRBJ2-7 | TRBD2 | TRBV7-8 | few | TGTGCCAGCAGCCTAGGACTAGCCACCTACGAGCAGTACTTC | CASSLGLATYEQYF
TRBJ1-5 | . | TRBV7-9 | few | TGTGCCAGCAGCTCTGGACCGAATAGCAATCAGCCCCAGCATTTT | CASSSGPNSNQPQHF
TRBJ1-5 | . | TRBV10-3 | few | TGTGCCATCAGTGAAGGCACAGGGAGTTGGTTCCATCAGCCCCAGCATTTT | CAISEGTGSWFHQPQHF
TRBJ2-7 | . | TRBV6-1 | . | TGTGCCAGCAGTGAAGTAGGCTCCTACGAGCAGTACTTC | CASSEVGSYEQYF
TRBJ1-1 | TRBD1 | TRBV10-2 | . | TGCGCCAGCACCTCAACAGGGGGCACCATTAACACTGAAGCTTTCTTT | CASTSTGGTINTEAFF